The 19 T cell receptor beta chains below come from one sample, sequenced in a study of OX40 agonist ivuxolimab in advanced cancers. Assay: immunoSEQ multiplex PCR; the TCRdb copy retains only in-frame clones and omits some. The repertoire consists of about 73,000 clones, with roughly 86% occurring once and the leading ten covering around 0.8%. Here the sequenced sample was CD4+ or CD8+ T cells sorted from blood, taken in a trial of the OX40 agonist ivuxolimab. Receptors were obtained from an adult with an advanced solid tumor such as melanoma, head and neck, liver or kidney cancer.

V and J are TRBV6-1 and TRBJ2-7; D ambiguous. Germline CDR1 reads MNHNS; CDR2 reads SASEGT. The germline V and J ends were trimmed by 8 bases and 2 bases, with 16 bases remaining between them. CDR3 length equals 14 residues. The chain's CDR3 is CASGRHLGPYEQYF. The CDR3, as DNA: TGTGCCAGCGGCAGACACCTCGGCCCCTACGAGCAGTACTTC.

V and J are TRBV2 and TRBJ2-1, with D perhaps TRBD2 (6 bases). Germline V gene data show CDR1 as SNHLY and CDR2 as FYNNEI. The CDR3 is 14 amino acids. V gave up 7 bases and J gave up 3 bases, with 13 bases separating them. Written as DNA, the CDR3 is TGTGCCAGCACTTTAGCGGCCTTCTACAATGAGCAGTTCTTC. Its translation is CASTLAAFYNEQFF.

The chain has TRBV6-5 and TRBJ1-5; no firm D call. The germline V and J ends were trimmed by 2 bases and 7 bases, with 9 bases remaining between them. The CDR3 loop spans 13 amino acids. The germline V gene has CDR1 MNHEY and CDR2 SVGAGI. The CDR3 nucleotides read TGTGCCAGCAGTTACGGTGGGAACCAGCCCCAGCATTTT. This translates into CASSYGGNQPQHF.

Details on this clone: Sequence at one end of the junction differs from germline and may be a read error. The V gene is TRBV7-7, the J gene TRBJ2-5; TRBD2 aligns across 8 bases. Germline V gives CDR1 SSHAT, CDR2 FNYEAQ (reference sequence). The CDR3 contains 13 residues. The CDR3 spells CASSRGLGETQYF. The CDR3 DNA reads TGTGCTAGCAGCCGGGGACTAGGGGAGACCCAGTACTTC.

The V call is TRBV29-1, the J call TRBJ2-4; possible D gene TRBD1, 7 bases. CDR1 is SQVTM and CDR2 is ANQGSEA in the germline V gene. Trimming cost V 4 bases and J 1 base, with 23 bases left between them. The CDR3 is 18 amino acids. The CDR3 DNA follows: TGCAGCGTTGGACAGGGTGATGGATGGGGGGTCGCCAAAAACATTCAGTACTTC. Encoded protein: CSVGQGDGWGVAKNIQYF.

This clone appeared a single time. The chain combines TRBV7-3 with TRBJ2-2; D not resolved. The CDR3 has 13 amino acids. Trimming left V 3 bases short and J 1 base short, with 3 bases between. Germline assignment: CDR1 SGHTA and CDR2 FQGTGA. CDR3 sequence: CASSLGNTGELFF. In DNA, the CDR3 is TGTGCCAGCAGCTTGGGGAACACCGGGGAGCTGTTTTTT.

The J gene is TRBJ1-6, the V gene TRBV28; no definite D call. The germline gives CDR1 MDHEN, CDR2 SYDVKM. Deletions cut 0 bases from V and 12 bases from J, with 6 bases between. The CDR3 sequence is 12 residues long. CDR3 nucleotide sequence: TGTGCCAGCAGTTTATGGCTCAGACCCCTCCACTTT. This encodes CASSLWLRPLHF.

The chain joins TRBV7-6 to TRBJ1-5; TRBD1 is a possible D gene (6 bases). The germline V and J ends were trimmed by 5 bases and 6 bases, with 14 bases remaining between them. Germline V gives CDR1 SGHVS, CDR2 FNYEAQ. The length of the CDR3 is 14 residues. The CDR3 region is CASSPGGAGQPQHF. CDR3 nucleotide sequence: TGTGCCAGCAGCCCCGGGGGGGCGGGTCAGCCCCAGCATTTT.

This clone was seen a few times. The chain is built from TRBV19 and TRBJ2-1; TRBD2 agrees at 9 bases. V lost 4 bases and J lost 10; bases outside the gene matches: 8. Germline lookup yields CDR1 LNHDA and CDR2 SQIVND (reference sequence). This CDR3 is 14 amino acids long. CDR3 coding DNA: TGTGCCAGTAGTACCCCGGGACTAGCAGGCGAGCAGTTCTTC. Translated: CASSTPGLAGEQFF.

The chain uses TRBV19 and TRBJ2-2, with TRBD1 identical over 9 bases. Germline V gene data show CDR1 as LNHDA and CDR2 as SQIVND (reference sequence). After removal of 0 bases from V and 4 bases from J, the junction contained 6 bases not matched to a gene. This CDR3 comprises 17 residues. CDR3 sequence reads: CASSIDRDRVGTGELFF. The CDR3 DNA reads TGTGCCAGTAGTATAGACCGGGACAGGGTGGGCACCGGGGAGCTGTTTTTT.

The rearrangement uses TRBV5-4 and TRBJ1-6; 9 positions agree with TRBD1. CDR3 length: 16 residues. Trimming removed 3 bases from V and 7 bases from J; junction bases left unmatched: 8. Germline loops: CDR1 SGHNT, CDR2 YYREEE (reference sequence). The CDR3 DNA sequence: TGTGCCAGCAGCTCGACAGGGGGTCTATTAAATTCACCCCTCCACTTT. It encodes CASSSTGGLLNSPLHF.

The chain recombines TRBV27 with TRBJ2-1; 7 nucleotides align to TRBD2. This CDR3 has 15 residues. V lost 3 bases and J lost 2; bases outside the gene matches: 4. CDR1 and CDR2 (germline): MNHEY, SMNVEV (reference sequence). The CDR3 reads CASSLLRGTYNEQFF. The CDR3 DNA reads TGTGCCAGCAGTTTGCTGCGGGGGACCTACAATGAGCAGTTCTTC.

This clone was seen only a few times. J is TRBJ2-3 and V is TRBV7-9; possible D gene TRBD1, 5 bases. The germline V gene has CDR1 SEHNR and CDR2 FQNEAQ (reference sequence). This CDR3 has 16 amino acids. Trimming removed 1 base from V and 6 bases from J, with 17 bases in between. CDR3 sequence: CASSLGVDTVADTQYF. In nucleotides, the CDR3 is TGTGCCAGCAGCTTAGGTGTGGACACGGTGGCGGATACGCAGTATTTT. Looking up the rest from reference TRBV7-9 and TRBJ2-3 gives the full variable domain: DTGVSQNPRHKITKRGQNVTFRCDPISEHNRLYWYRQTLGQGPEFLTYFQNEAQLEKSRLLSDRFSAERPKGSFSTLEIQRTEQGDSAMYLCASSLGVDTVADTQYFGPGTRLTVL.

The V and J genes are TRBV6-5 and TRBJ1-4; D gene ambiguous. The CDR3 length is 13 residues. Trimming shortened V by 0 bases and J by 7 bases, and 6 bases separated the two germline ends. Germline V gene lookup returns CDR1 MNHEY and CDR2 SVGAGI. CDR3 in amino acids: CASSYSDAEKLFF. CDR3 sequence (DNA): TGTGCCAGCAGTTACTCCGACGCTGAAAAACTGTTTTTT.

The chain uses TRBV10-3 and TRBJ2-7, with 8 bases aligning to TRBD1. This CDR3 contains 12 residues. Germline trimming cut 9 bases from V and 3 bases from J; bases unmatched to any gene: 4. CDR1 and CDR2 from the germline V gene are ENHRY and SYGVKD. This CDR3 is CAIADRDYEQYF. CDR3 DNA sequence: TGTGCCATTGCGGACAGGGACTACGAGCAGTACTTC.

V usage is TRBV13 and J usage is TRBJ1-1, with TRBD1 matching over 12 bases. Looked up from germline, CDR1 is PRHDT and CDR2 is FYEKMQ (reference sequence). V was clipped by 2 bases and J by 4 bases; unmatched bases: 5. The CDR3 extends over 16 amino acids. The CDR3 sequence: CASSLPGQGAGTEAFF. The DNA of the CDR3 is TGTGCCAGCAGCTTACCGGGACAGGGGGCCGGCACTGAAGCTTTCTTT.

The rearrangement joins TRBV5-4 to TRBJ2-3; TRBD2 matches 11 bases. The CDR3 length is 17 residues. After removal of 6 bases from V and 2 bases from J, the junction contained 11 bases not matched to a gene. Looked up from germline, CDR1 is SGHNT and CDR2 is YYREEE (reference sequence). The CDR3: CASNDPTSGKFTDTQYF. For the CDR3, the DNA is TGTGCCAGCAACGACCCGACTAGCGGGAAGTTCACAGATACGCAGTATTTT.

The chain employs TRBV2 and TRBJ1-2; D remains ambiguous. This CDR3 is 14 amino acids long. V lost 0 bases to trimming and J lost 4 bases, with 9 bases between them. Per germline, CDR1 SNHLY and CDR2 FYNNEI. The CDR3 DNA reads TGTGCCAGCAGTGAAGCTAGCCGAACCTATGGCTACACCTTC. It specifies CASSEASRTYGYTF. The entire variable domain, with the rest obtained from reference TRBV2 and TRBJ1-2, is as follows: EPEVTQTPSHQVTQMGQEVILRCVPISNHLYFYWYRQILGQKVEFLVSFYNNEISEKSEIFDDQFSVERPDGSNFTLKIRSTKLEDSAMYFCASSEASRTYGYTFGSGTRLTVV.

The V gene is TRBV18, the J gene TRBJ2-2; 7 bases map to TRBD1. With 3 bases clipped from V and 0 bases from J, the junction kept 4 bases outside the gene matches. Germline CDR1 and CDR2: KGHSH and LQKENI. This CDR3 is built from 16 residues. The CDR3 spells CASSPSQGANTGELFF. The CDR3 DNA is TGTGCCAGCTCACCTTCGCAGGGGGCGAACACCGGGGAGCTGTTTTTT.